Listed here are 2 T cell receptor beta chains from one sample, sequenced in a study of shared clonotypes between healthy human individuals. Assay used: immunoSEQ multiplex PCR; TCRdb lists only in-frame clones, some missing. The data contain roughly 1,100,000 clones, more than 60% of them seen just once; the ten biggest clones take up approximately 1.5%. The sample taken for sequencing was memory CD4+ T cells sorted from blood. Subset defined: CD45RA-negative fraction. These receptors all come from a man younger than 30 in good health.

The CDR3 spells CASSLGDRAPYNEQFF. In DNA, the CDR3 is TGCGCCAGCAGCCTGGGGGACAGGGCCCCCTACAATGAGCAGTTCTTC. The V call is TRBV5-1, the J call TRBJ2-1; the match to TRBD1 covers 9 bases. Germline V lookup: CDR1 SGHRS, CDR2 YFSETQ. After removal of 4 bases from V and 2 bases from J, the junction contained 7 bases not matched to a gene. This CDR3 contains 16 residues.

The V call is TRBV5-1, the J call TRBJ2-2; tentative D call: TRBD2 (5 bases). The CDR3 totals 16 residues. Trimming left V 1 base short and J 0 bases short, with 10 bases between. The V gene's germline CDR1 is SGHRS and CDR2 YFSETQ. The CDR3 DNA reads TGCGCCAGCAGCTTGCTAGCAGCCTCGAACACCGGGGAGCTGTTTTTT. This sequence encodes CASSLLAASNTGELFF.